Shown below are 27 T cell receptor beta chains from a single sample sequenced in a study of cytotoxic CD8 clonotypes in ibrutinib-treated CLL (dated by TCRdb to 2020 to 2022). Library prep was done by the immunoSEQ multiplex PCR assay. Sourced from immuneACCESS, this table was stored by TCRdb with only in-frame sequences that have V and J called. A share of the clones is absent; for the studies checked, an unresolved V gene accounts for under half, and the remainder has no known explanation. The sample includes around 91,000 clones, with roughly 86% observed a single time. Around 5% of the sample belongs to the ten largest clones. The specimen comprised PBMCs, sampled before ibrutinib treatment. These receptors originate from a human donor with chronic lymphocytic leukemia.

The chain employs TRBV9 and TRBJ1-1; 7 bases align to TRBD1. J gave up 6 bases and V 3 bases, and 8 bases lay outside the gene matches. Germline V lookup: CDR1 SGDLS, CDR2 YYNGEE. CDR3 length: 14 residues. The CDR3 DNA reads TGTGCCAGCAGCGCTCAGACAGGGTACGCTGAAGCTTTCTTT. Translating gives CASSAQTGYAEAFF.

The V call is TRBV29-1, the J call TRBJ2-1; TRBD1 might be the D (6 bases). The CDR3 is 15 residues long. CDR1 is SQVTM, CDR2 ANQGSEA, per germline. The V end lost 5 bases, the J end lost 5 bases, and 19 bases lay between the germline ends. The CDR3 protein is CSVIRDTAPHNEQFF. The DNA for the CDR3 is TGCAGCGTTATTAGGGACACCGCGCCCCACAATGAGCAGTTCTTC.

This clone was observed a few times. V and J are TRBV27 and TRBJ1-1; no firm D call. The CDR3 runs to 11 residues. Trimming stripped 7 bases from V and 4 bases from J, with 7 bases between. Germline values: CDR1 MNHEY, CDR2 SMNVEV (reference sequence). The CDR3, as DNA: TGTGCCAGCATGTTGGGCACTGAAGCTTTCTTT. Translated: CASMLGTEAFF.

The chain couples TRBV5-8 to TRBJ1-5; 7 positions match TRBD1. The CDR3 extends over 16 amino acids. Germline lookup yields CDR1 SGHTS and CDR2 YDEGEE. After removal of 1 base from V and 2 bases from J, the junction contained 6 bases not matched to a gene. CDR3 nucleotides: TGTGCCAGCAGCTTGAGGCAGGGGGGGGGCAATCAGCCCCAGCATTTT. Amino acids: CASSLRQGGGNQPQHF.

This clone was seen only a few times. The V gene is TRBV27, the J gene TRBJ2-3, with 11 bases that match TRBD2. V dropped 3 bases and J dropped 0; count of bases not matched to a gene: 11. The CDR3 length is 19 residues. The V gene's germline CDR1 is MNHEY and CDR2 SMNVEV (reference sequence). CDR3 bases: TGTGCCAGCAGTTTTCGGACTCCTAGCGGGAGGCCGAGCACAGATACGCAGTATTTT. The encoded protein is CASSFRTPSGRPSTDTQYF.

V is TRBV20-1 and J is TRBJ1-2, with no clear D. The length of the CDR3 is 11 residues. Trimming took off 5 bases at V and 3 bases at J, with 7 bases between the two ends. Per the germline V gene, CDR1 is DFQATT and CDR2 is SNEGSKA (reference sequence). CDR3 amino acids: CSALLDYGYTF. CDR3 coding DNA: TGCAGTGCTTTGCTGGACTATGGCTACACCTTC.

The chain is built from TRBV7-6 and TRBJ1-2; D perhaps matches TRBD1 (6 bases). The V gene's germline CDR1 is SGHVS and CDR2 FNYEAQ. Trimming took 4 bases from V and 5 from J, leaving 23 bases between them. The CDR3 is made up of 17 amino acids. The CDR3 region has the DNA TGTGCCAGCAGCTCCCCGTCGGGGGCCGTAGGGAGTTATGGCTACACCTTC. It yields the protein CASSSPSGAVGSYGYTF.

This rearrangement joins TRBV5-1 to TRBJ2-6, with 8 bases lining up with TRBD2. V lost 0 bases, J lost 0 bases, and 8 bases stayed unmatched. The CDR3 loop spans 19 amino acids. Germline values: CDR1 SGHRS, CDR2 YFSETQ. DNA for the CDR3: TGCGCCAGCAGCTTGGTCTCTAGCGGGCAAGTCTCTGGGGCCAACGTCCTGACTTTC. Protein sequence: CASSLVSSGQVSGANVLTF.

The genes are TRBV4-1 and TRBJ1-5; no clear D. The CDR3 spans 16 residues. Germline V lookup: CDR1 MGHRA, CDR2 YSYEKL. Between the trimmed V and J ends, which lost 1 base and 11 bases, there was a span of 21 bases. In DNA, the CDR3 is TGCGCCAGCAGCCAAGTTGAGTGGTCAGAGTTTGGGACCCAGCATTTT. This encodes CASSQVEWSEFGTQHF.

The chain uses TRBV30 and TRBJ2-7; D not resolved. V lost 3 bases and J lost 7, with 13 bases in between. The CDR3 is 12 residues long. Germline lookup yields CDR1 GTSNPN and CDR2 SVGIG (reference sequence). This chain's CDR3 is CAWSQPMGEQYF. CDR3 in DNA: TGTGCCTGGAGCCAACCCATGGGGGAGCAGTACTTC.

The J gene is TRBJ2-7, the V gene TRBV6-1; unclear D gene. V lost 6 bases and J 3 bases, leaving 18 bases between the germline ends. Germline V CDR1 and CDR2: MNHNS, SASEGT. There are 15 residues in the CDR3. CDR3 residues: CASRKGLFPDYEQYF. The CDR3 DNA follows: TGTGCCAGCAGAAAAGGGCTTTTCCCCGACTACGAGCAGTACTTC.

The chain carries TRBV9 and TRBJ1-3, with D unresolved. The germline V and J ends were trimmed by 4 bases and 0 bases, with 5 bases remaining between them. Per the germline V gene, CDR1 is SGDLS and CDR2 is YYNGEE. The CDR3 loop spans 13 amino acids. Here the CDR3 reads CASSPSSGNTIYF. CDR3 in DNA: TGTGCCAGCAGCCCGAGCTCTGGAAACACCATATATTTT. Looking up the rest from reference TRBV9 and TRBJ1-3 gives the full variable domain: DSGVTQTPKHLITATGQRVTLRCSPRSGDLSVYWYQQSLDQGLQFLIQYYNGEERAKGNILERFSAQQFPDLHSELNLSSLELGDSALYFCASSPSSGNTIYFGEGSWLTVV.

The chain joins TRBV6-1 to TRBJ1-1; 7 positions match TRBD1. The CDR3 spans 15 residues. Germline lookup yields CDR1 MNHNS and CDR2 SASEGT. V lost 4 bases and J lost 2; bases outside the gene matches: 7. In DNA, the CDR3 is TGTGCCAGCAGTGCTCGTACAGGGGCAAACACTGAAGCTTTCTTT. Protein sequence: CASSARTGANTEAFF.

The rearrangement joins TRBV5-5 to TRBJ2-7, with 7 bases aligning to TRBD2. Per germline, CDR1 SGHKS and CDR2 YYEKEE (reference sequence). Trimming took 6 bases from V and 0 from J; bases not matched to a gene: 15. The CDR3 is made up of 17 amino acids. As DNA, the CDR3 is TGTGCCAGCAACCCCGGGACTACCTCTGCGAGCTCCTACGAGCAGTACTTC. This codes for CASNPGTTSASSYEQYF.

The CDR3 sequence: CASSFGQGASEKLFF. In nucleotides, the CDR3 is TGTGCCAGCAGCTTCGGACAGGGGGCTAGTGAAAAACTGTTTTTT. The chain uses TRBV5-4 and TRBJ1-4, with TRBD1 identical over 11 bases. V shed 2 bases and J 7 bases; nucleotides not matched to a gene: 4. This CDR3 contains 15 residues. CDR1 and CDR2 from the germline V gene are SGHNT and YYREEE (reference sequence).

This clone was counted once. This chain links TRBV27 with TRBJ2-7; 14 positions match TRBD2. V dropped 5 bases and J dropped 5; count of bases not matched to a gene: 17. Per germline, CDR1 MNHEY and CDR2 SMNVEV (reference sequence). This CDR3 contains 19 residues. DNA for the CDR3: TGTGCCAGCAGTCTCCGACTAGCGGGAGGGCCGGCCATCTTCCACGAGCAGTACTTC. Translation gives CASSLRLAGGPAIFHEQYF.

The chain joins TRBV6-5 to TRBJ2-1, with D maybe TRBD2 (6 bases). The CDR3 runs 14 residues. V lost 2 bases and J lost 4, with 9 bases in between. Per germline, CDR1 MNHEY and CDR2 SVGAGI. CDR3 in amino acids: CASSYRDSYNEQFF. The CDR3 bases are TGTGCCAGCAGTTACCGGGACTCTTACAATGAGCAGTTCTTC.

V gene TRBV7-3 combines with J gene TRBJ2-7, with 7 bases that match TRBD2. The CDR3 is 14 amino acids. With V trimmed by 4 bases and J by 0 bases, 3 bases remained unmatched. Per germline, CDR1 SGHTA and CDR2 FQGTGA. The CDR3 reads CASSWTSSSYEQYF. CDR3 nucleotides: TGTGCCAGCAGCTGGACTAGTAGCTCCTACGAGCAGTACTTC.

Worth noting for this clone: This same CDR3 is encoded by further DNA sequences in the sample. The chain carries TRBV11-3 and TRBJ2-2; TRBD1 is a possible D gene (5 bases). Between the trimmed V and J ends, which lost 2 bases and 1 base, there was a span of 5 bases. Germline V CDR1 and CDR2: SGHNT, YENEEA. CDR3 size: 14 residues. CDR3 amino acids: CASSLRGNTGELFF. The CDR3 nucleotides are TGTGCCAGCAGCTTAAGGGGGAACACCGGGGAGCTGTTTTTT.

V is TRBV18 and J is TRBJ2-7, with 9 bases lining up with TRBD1. Germline V gives CDR1 KGHSH, CDR2 LQKENI. Trimming removed 5 bases from V and 4 bases from J; junction bases left unmatched: 0. This CDR3 has 12 residues. The CDR3 region has the DNA TGTGCCAGCTCAGGACAGGGGTACGAGCAGTACTTC. Its translation is CASSGQGYEQYF.

With respect to this clone: In the same sample, other DNA sequences code for this CDR3. The chain has TRBV6-1 and TRBJ1-1, with a possible D match to TRBD1 (5 bases). Germline V lookup: CDR1 MNHNS, CDR2 SASEGT. The CDR3 is 12 amino acids. With 4 bases removed from V and 5 bases from J, the gap between germline ends came to 8 bases. CDR3 region: CASSVGETEAFF. DNA of the CDR3: TGTGCCAGCAGTGTAGGGGAGACTGAAGCTTTCTTT.

The chain has TRBV5-1 and TRBJ1-2; D is unresolved. Trimming stripped 3 bases from V and 8 bases from J, with 17 bases between. Germline assignment: CDR1 SGHRS and CDR2 YFSETQ. CDR3 length equals 14 residues. The CDR3 DNA sequence: TGCGCCAGCAGCTCCGACCTGACGATCGGCGGCTACACCTTC. It specifies CASSSDLTIGGYTF.

V and J are TRBV6-4 and TRBJ2-2; D is unclear. CDR3 length: 14 residues. The V and J ends lost 0 bases and 3 bases respectively, with 5 bases between them. CDR1 is MRHNA and CDR2 is SNTAGT in the germline V gene. For the CDR3, the DNA is TGTGCCAGCAGTGACTCTGCCCACACCGGGGAGCTGTTTTTT. This encodes CASSDSAHTGELFF.

The chain carries TRBV9 and TRBJ2-6; D is undetermined. This CDR3 spans 16 amino acids. CDR1 and CDR2 from the germline V gene are SGDLS and YYNGEE. Trimming left V 0 bases short and J 2 bases short, with 9 bases between. The CDR3 loop reads CASSVGTDPGANVLTF. CDR3 DNA: TGTGCCAGCAGCGTAGGGACCGACCCTGGGGCCAACGTCCTGACTTTC.

The rearrangement links TRBV4-1 to TRBJ2-2, with D unclear. The V end lost 1 base, the J end lost 3 bases, and 9 bases lay between the germline ends. Germline V CDR1 and CDR2: MGHRA, YSYEKL. This CDR3 contains 15 residues. The CDR3 here is CASSQVSYDTGELFF. DNA of the CDR3: TGCGCCAGCAGCCAAGTCTCATATGACACCGGGGAGCTGTTTTTT.

The rearrangement uses TRBV4-1 and TRBJ2-3; tentative D call: TRBD1 (6 bases). Trimming removed 2 bases at V and 3 bases at J, with 21 bases between. Germline CDR1 reads MGHRA; CDR2 reads YSYEKL. The CDR3 contains 18 residues. CDR3 DNA sequence: TGCGCCAGCAGCCAACCACCCAGCAGGGGCCAAACTACAGATACGCAGTATTTT. This encodes CASSQPPSRGQTTDTQYF.

This chain links TRBV21-1 with TRBJ1-1; the D call of TRBD1 is as the table states it, not checked on the DNA. TRBV21-1 is a pseudogene segment. CDR3 length: 15 amino acids. The CDR3 DNA reads TGTGCCAGCAGCCAGAACCTAGGAAGGGGTACTGAAGCTTTCTTT. Translating gives CASSQNLGRGTEAFF.